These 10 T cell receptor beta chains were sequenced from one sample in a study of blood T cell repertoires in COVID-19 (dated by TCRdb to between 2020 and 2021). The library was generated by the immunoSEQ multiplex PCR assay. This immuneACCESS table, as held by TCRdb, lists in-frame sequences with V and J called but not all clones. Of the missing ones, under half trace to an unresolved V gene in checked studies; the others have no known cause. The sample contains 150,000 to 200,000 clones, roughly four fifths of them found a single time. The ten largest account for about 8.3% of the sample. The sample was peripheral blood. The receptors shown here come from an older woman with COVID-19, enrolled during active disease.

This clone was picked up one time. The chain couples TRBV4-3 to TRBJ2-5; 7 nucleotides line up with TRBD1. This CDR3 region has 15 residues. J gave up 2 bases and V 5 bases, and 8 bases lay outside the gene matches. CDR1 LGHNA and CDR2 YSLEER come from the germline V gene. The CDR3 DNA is TGCGCCAGCAGCTATACAACCAGGGGGCAAGAGACCCAGTACTTC. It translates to CASSYTTRGQETQYF.

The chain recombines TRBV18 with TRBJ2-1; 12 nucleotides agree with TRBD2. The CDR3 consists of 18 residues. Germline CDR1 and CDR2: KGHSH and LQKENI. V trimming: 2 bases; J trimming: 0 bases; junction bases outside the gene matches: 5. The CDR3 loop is CASSPTSGRPSSYNEQFF. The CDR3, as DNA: TGTGCCAGCTCACCAACTAGCGGGAGGCCGAGCTCCTACAATGAGCAGTTCTTC.

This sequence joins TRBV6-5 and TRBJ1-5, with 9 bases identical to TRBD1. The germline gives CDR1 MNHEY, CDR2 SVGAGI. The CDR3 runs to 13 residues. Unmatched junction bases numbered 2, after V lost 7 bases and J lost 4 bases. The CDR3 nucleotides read TGTGCCAGCAAGGGGACAGGGAATCAGCCCCAGCATTTT. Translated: CASKGTGNQPQHF.

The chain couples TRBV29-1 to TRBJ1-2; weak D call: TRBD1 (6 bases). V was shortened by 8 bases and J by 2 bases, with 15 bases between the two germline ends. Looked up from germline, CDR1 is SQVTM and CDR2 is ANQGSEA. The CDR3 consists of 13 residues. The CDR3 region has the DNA TGCAGCTTCATCGCAGGGACAAACTATGGCTACACCTTC. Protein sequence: CSFIAGTNYGYTF.

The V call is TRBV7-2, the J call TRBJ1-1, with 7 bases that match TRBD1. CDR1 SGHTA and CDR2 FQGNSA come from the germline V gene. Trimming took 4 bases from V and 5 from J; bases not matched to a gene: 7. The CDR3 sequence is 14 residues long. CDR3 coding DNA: TGTGCCAGCAGCTCACAGACGACAGGGACTGAAGCTTTCTTT. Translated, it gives CASSSQTTGTEAFF. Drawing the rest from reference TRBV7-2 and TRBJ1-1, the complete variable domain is GAGVSQSPSNKVTEKGKDVELRCDPISGHTALYWYRQSLGQGLEFLIYFQGNSAPDKSGLPSDRFSAERTGGSVSTLTIQRTQQEDSAVYLCASSSQTTGTEAFFGQGTRLTVV.

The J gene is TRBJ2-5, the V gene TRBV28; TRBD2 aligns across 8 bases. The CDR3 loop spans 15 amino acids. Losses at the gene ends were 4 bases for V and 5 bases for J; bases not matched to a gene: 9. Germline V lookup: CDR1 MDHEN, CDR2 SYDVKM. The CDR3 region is CASSSLSGGRETQYF. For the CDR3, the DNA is TGTGCCAGCAGTTCTTTGTCGGGAGGGCGGGAGACCCAGTACTTC.

The CDR3 DNA follows: TGTGCCAGCAGCTTAACTGGGACAGGGTTGCACGAGCAGTACTTC. This translates into CASSLTGTGLHEQYF. The chain recombines TRBV7-3 with TRBJ2-7; TRBD1 agrees at 9 bases. Looked up from germline, CDR1 is SGHTA and CDR2 is FQGTGA. Losses at the gene ends were 0 bases for V and 5 bases for J; bases not matched to a gene: 5. The CDR3 has 15 amino acids.

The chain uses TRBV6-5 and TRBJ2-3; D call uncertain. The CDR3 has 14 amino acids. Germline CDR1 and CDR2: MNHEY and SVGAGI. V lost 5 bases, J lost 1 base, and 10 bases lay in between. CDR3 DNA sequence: TGTGCCAGCAGTCACACTAAACGCACAGATACGCAGTATTTT. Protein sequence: CASSHTKRTDTQYF.

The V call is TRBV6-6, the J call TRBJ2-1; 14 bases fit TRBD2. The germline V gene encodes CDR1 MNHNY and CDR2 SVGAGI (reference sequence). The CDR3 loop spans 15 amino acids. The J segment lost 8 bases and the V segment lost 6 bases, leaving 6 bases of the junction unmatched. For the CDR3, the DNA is TGTGCCAGCAGGCTCGGACTAGCGGGAGGAGATGAGCAGTTCTTC. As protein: CASRLGLAGGDEQFF.

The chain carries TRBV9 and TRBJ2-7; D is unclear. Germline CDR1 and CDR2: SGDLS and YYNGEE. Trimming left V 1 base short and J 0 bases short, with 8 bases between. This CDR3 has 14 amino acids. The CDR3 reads CASSVSPGSYEQYF. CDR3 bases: TGTGCCAGCAGCGTATCCCCCGGCTCCTACGAGCAGTACTTC.